This record looks at one T cell receptor beta chain sequence and its context. Its antigen remains unidentified. V was clipped by 0 bases and J by 8 bases; unmatched bases: 12. CDR3 length: 18 residues. Germline V lookup: CDR1 MGHDK, CDR2 SYGVNS. The method was immunoSEQ multiplex PCR; TCRdb's version includes in-frame clones alone and lacks a portion of them. This table has over 150,000 clones, about 86% appearing once. The data originate from a study of cytomegalovirus exposure and HLA in healthy donors. Study-wide findings and caveats: That first-cohort TCR clusters tended to co-occur in the roughly 110 validation repertoires was found in a later analysis. A few CMV-associated chains were confirmed in vitro to be specific for CMV antigens. Per published reports, the classifier diagnosed cytomegalovirus status with high specificity and sensitivity.

This TCR was recovered from a human donor in good health. The sequenced sample consisted of PBMCs. This sequence joins TRBV25-1 and TRBJ2-1; 11 bases agree with TRBD1. CDR3 protein: CASSEYIRSGTGGDEQFF. The CDR3 DNA sequence: TGTGCCAGCAGTGAATATATAAGGTCCGGGACAGGGGGGGATGAGCAGTTCTTC.